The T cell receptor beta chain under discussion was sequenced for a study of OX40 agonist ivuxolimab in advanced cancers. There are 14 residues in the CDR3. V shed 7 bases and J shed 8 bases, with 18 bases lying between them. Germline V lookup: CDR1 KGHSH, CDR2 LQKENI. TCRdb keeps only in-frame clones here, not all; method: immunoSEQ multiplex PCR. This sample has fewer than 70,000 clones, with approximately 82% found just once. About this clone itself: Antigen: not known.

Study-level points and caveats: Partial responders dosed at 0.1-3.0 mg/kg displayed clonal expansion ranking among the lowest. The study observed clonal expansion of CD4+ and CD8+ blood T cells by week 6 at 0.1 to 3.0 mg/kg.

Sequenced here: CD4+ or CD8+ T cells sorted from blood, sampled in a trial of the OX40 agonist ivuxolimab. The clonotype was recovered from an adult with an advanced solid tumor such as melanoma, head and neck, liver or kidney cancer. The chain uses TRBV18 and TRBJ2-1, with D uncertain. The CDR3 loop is CASFLSTPGDEQFF. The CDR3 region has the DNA TGTGCCAGCTTCCTCTCGACCCCTGGGGATGAGCAGTTCTTC. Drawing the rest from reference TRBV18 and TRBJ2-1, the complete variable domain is NAGVMQNPRHLVRRRGQEARLRCSPMKGHSHVYWYRQLPEEGLKFMVYLQKENIIDESGMPKERFSAEFPKEGPSILRIQQVVRGDSAAYFCASFLSTPGDEQFFGPGTRLTVL.